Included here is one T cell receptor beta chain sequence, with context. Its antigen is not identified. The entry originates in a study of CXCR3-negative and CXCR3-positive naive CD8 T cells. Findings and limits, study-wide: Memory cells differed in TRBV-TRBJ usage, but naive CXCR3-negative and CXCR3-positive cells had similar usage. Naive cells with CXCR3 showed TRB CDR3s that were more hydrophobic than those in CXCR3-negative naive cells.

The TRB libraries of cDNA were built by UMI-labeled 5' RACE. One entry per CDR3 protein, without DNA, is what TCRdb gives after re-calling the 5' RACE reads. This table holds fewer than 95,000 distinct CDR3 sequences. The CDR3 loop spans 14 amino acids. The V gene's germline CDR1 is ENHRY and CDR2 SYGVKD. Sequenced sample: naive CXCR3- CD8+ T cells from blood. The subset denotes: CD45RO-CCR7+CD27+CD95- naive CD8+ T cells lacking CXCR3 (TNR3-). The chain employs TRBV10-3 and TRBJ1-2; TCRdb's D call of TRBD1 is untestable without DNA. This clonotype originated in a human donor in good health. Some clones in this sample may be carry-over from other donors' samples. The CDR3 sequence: CAISDGQGSYGYTF.